The clone carrying this T cell receptor beta chain turned up a few times. The target antigen is unknown. The sample comes from a study of beta chain features in type 1 diabetes. General study results and limits: Type 1 diabetes patients had TCRB CDR3s that were shorter (moderately but significantly so) in all four CD4+ subsets.

Of the isolated RNA, all was reverse transcribed, and so the sequenced material was expressed TCRB transcripts. Repertoires were generated with immunoSEQ multiplex PCR, while TCRdb's copy carries only in-frame clones and drops some. The repertoire holds about 700,000 clones, with roughly an eighth as singletons. The germline gives CDR1 MDHEN, CDR2 SYDVKM. This CDR3 contains 16 residues. V shed 3 bases and J shed 7 bases, with 21 bases lying between them. Material for sequencing was naive CD4+ T cells from blood. This TCR was sampled from a man between 18 and 29 years old with type 1 diabetes. The chain is built from TRBV28 and TRBJ1-2; possible D gene TRBD1, 5 bases. CDR3: CASSFKLGMTVIGYTF. The CDR3 bases are TGTGCCAGCAGTTTCAAGTTGGGTATGACAGTCATTGGCTACACCTTC.